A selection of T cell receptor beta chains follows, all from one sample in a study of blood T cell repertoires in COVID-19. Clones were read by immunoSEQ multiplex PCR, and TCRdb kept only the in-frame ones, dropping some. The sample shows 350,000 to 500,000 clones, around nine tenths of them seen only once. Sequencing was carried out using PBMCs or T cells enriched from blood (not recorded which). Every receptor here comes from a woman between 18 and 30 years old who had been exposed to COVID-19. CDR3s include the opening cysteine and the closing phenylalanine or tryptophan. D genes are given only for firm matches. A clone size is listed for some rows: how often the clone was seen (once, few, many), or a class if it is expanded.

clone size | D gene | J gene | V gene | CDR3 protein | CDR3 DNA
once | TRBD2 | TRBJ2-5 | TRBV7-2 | CASSIGLAGGETQYF | TGTGCCAGCAGCATAGGACTAGCGGGCGGGGAGACCCAGTACTTC
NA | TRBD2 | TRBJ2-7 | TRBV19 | CASSWGSGRLAYEQYF | TGTGCCAGTAGCTGGGGTAGCGGGAGGCTAGCCTACGAGCAGTACTTC
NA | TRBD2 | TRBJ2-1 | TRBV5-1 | CASSLVAGGTYNEQFF | TGCGCCAGCAGCTTGGTAGCGGGGGGCACCTACAATGAGCAGTTCTTC
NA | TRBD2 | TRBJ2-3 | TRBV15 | CATSDSGRVVTDTQYF | TGTGCCACCAGCGATAGCGGGAGGGTGGTCACAGATACGCAGTATTTT
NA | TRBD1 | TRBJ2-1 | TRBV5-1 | CASRRRGDRVFDEQFF | TGCGCCAGCAGGAGGCGAGGGGACAGGGTATTCGATGAGCAGTTCTTC
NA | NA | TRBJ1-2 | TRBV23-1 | CASTALVIYGYTF | TGCGCCAGCACCGCGCTGGTGATCTATGGCTACACCTTC
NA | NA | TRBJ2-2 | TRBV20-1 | CSASGGRSTGELFF | TGCAGTGCTAGTGGAGGGAGGAGCACCGGGGAGCTGTTTTTT
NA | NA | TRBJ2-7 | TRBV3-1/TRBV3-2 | CASSQGRGGYEQYF | TGTGCCAGCAGCCAAGGCAGGGGTGGGTACGAGCAGTACTTC
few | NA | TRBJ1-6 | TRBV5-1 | CASSLGEWDSPLHF | TGCGCCAGCAGCTTAGGGGAATGGGATTCACCCCTCCACTTT
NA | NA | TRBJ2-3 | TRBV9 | CASSPREFTDTQYF | TGTGCCAGCAGCCCCCGGGAATTCACAGATACGCAGTATTTT
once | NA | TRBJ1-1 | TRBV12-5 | CASGPQAGLEAFF | TGTGCTAGTGGTCCCCAGGCAGGGCTTGAAGCTTTCTTT
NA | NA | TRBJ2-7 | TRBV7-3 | CASSLQGTYEQYF | TGTGCCAGCAGCCTACAGGGAACTTACGAGCAGTACTTC
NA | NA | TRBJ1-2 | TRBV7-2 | CASSLAGGGPNYGYTF | TGTGCCAGCAGCTTAGCGGGAGGGGGGCCTAACTATGGCTACACCTTC
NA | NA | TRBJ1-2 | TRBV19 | CASSSWGGKTYGYTF | TGTGCCAGTAGTTCCTGGGGGGGGAAGACCTATGGCTACACCTTC
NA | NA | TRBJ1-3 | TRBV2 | CASSEDSFSGNTIYF | TGTGCCAGCAGTGAGGACTCATTCTCTGGAAACACCATATATTTT
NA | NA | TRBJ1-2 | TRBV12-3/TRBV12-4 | CASSLQVNYGYTF | TGTGCCAGCAGTTTGCAGGTCAACTATGGCTACACCTTC
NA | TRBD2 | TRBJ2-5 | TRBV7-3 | CASSLKRGGSDTQYF | TGTGCCAGCAGCTTAAAACGGGGGGGCTCAGACACCCAGTACTTC
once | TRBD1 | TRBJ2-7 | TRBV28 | CASSPNPGRGRLSYEQYF | TGTGCCAGCAGTCCCAACCCGGGCAGGGGGCGCCTCTCCTACGAGCAGTACTTC
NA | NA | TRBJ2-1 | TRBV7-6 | CASSLRQRRYNEQFF | TGTGCCAGCAGCTTACGCCAGCGGAGATACAATGAGCAGTTCTTC
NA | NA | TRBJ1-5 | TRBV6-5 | CASRTGGEGQPQHF | TGTGCCAGCAGAACAGGCGGGGAGGGTCAGCCCCAGCATTTT
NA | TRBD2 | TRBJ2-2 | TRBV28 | CASSADLSGSWAGELFF | TGTGCCAGCAGTGCCGACCTAAGCGGGAGTTGGGCCGGGGAGCTGTTTTTT
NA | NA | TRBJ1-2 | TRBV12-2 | CASRTPSRDYGYTF | TGTGCAAGTCGCACCCCTTCGAGGGACTATGGCTACACCTTC
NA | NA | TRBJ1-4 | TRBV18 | CASSLTSRSTNEKLFF | TGTGCCAGCTCACTAACTAGTCGTTCAACTAATGAAAAACTGTTTTTT
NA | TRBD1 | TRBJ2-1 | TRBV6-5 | CASRSTGGRNEQFF | TGTGCCAGCAGATCGACAGGGGGACGCAATGAGCAGTTCTTC
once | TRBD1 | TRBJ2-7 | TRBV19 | CASSPGQGAYEQYF | TGTGCCAGTAGTCCGGGACAGGGGGCCTACGAGCAGTACTTC